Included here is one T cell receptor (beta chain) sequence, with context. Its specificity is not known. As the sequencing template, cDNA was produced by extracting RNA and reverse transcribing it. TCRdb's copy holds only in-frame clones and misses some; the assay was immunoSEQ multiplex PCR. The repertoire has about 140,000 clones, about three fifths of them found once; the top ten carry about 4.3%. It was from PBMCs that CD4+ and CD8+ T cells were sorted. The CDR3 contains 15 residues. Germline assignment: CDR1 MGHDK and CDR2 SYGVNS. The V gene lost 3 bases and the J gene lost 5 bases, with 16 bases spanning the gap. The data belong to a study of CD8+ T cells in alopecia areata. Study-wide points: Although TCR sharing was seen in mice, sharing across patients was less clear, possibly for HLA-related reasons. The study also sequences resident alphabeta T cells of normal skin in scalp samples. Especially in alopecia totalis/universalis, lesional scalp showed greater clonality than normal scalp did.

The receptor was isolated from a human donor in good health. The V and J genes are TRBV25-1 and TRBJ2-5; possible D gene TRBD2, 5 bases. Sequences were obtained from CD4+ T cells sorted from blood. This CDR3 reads CASSDTGTFHETQYF. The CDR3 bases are TGTGCCAGCAGTGACACGGGAACTTTCCACGAGACCCAGTACTTC.